The 19 T cell receptor beta chains in this list originate from one sample, sequenced in a study of human T cells and chemical hapten exposure. As to time point: patch test 1, 2 weeks after DPC sensitization. Specified treatment: therapeutic diphenylcyclopropenone sensitization with weekly scalp DPC. Each CDR3 protein gets one entry after TCRdb re-called the RACE reads with MiXCR. Of nearly 350,000 distinct CDR3 sequences in the sample, around 7% were seen once. Here the sequenced sample was whole blood, taken in connection with sensitization to the hapten diphenylcyclopropenone (DPC). All receptors derive from a woman younger than 35 with alopecia areata. Some clones in this sample may be carry-over from other donors' samples.

This clonotype came up many times. The chain couples TRBV2 to TRBJ2-2; D possibly matches TRBD1 or TRBD2 (5 bases each). The CDR3 has 13 residues. The germline CDR1 and CDR2 sequences are SNHLY and FYNNEI. V lost 5 bases and J 8 bases, leaving 12 bases between the germline ends. DNA for the CDR3: TGTGCCAGCAGTACAACAGGACTGGGGGAGCTGTTTTTT. Encoded protein: CASSTTGLGELFF.

In its sample, this clonotype was seen a few times. The chain has TRBV3-1 and TRBJ2-7; perhaps TRBD2 as D (5 bases). V gave up 4 bases and J gave up 3 bases, with 19 bases separating them. Germline CDR1 is LGHDT and CDR2 is YNNKEL (reference sequence). The CDR3 has 16 residues. The CDR3 DNA is TGTGCCAGCAGCCCAAGCCCGGAAGCCGGGGTCTACGAGCAGTACTTC. Protein sequence: CASSPSPEAGVYEQYF.

J is TRBJ1-5 and V is TRBV6-5, with D possibly TRBD1 on 6 matching bases. Germline-derived CDR1 and CDR2 are MNHEY and SVGAGI. The V end lost 6 bases, the J end lost 1 base, and 13 bases lay between the germline ends. The CDR3 totals 15 residues. The CDR3 bases are TGTGCCAGCAGCGCCGGGGGGCGAAGCAATCAGCCCCAGCATTTT. Translated: CASSAGGRSNQPQHF.

The table lists this clonotype with many counts. In DNA, the CDR3 is TGTGCCATCAGTGAGGGCCAGGGTTTATCGGACGGCTACACCTTC. Amino acid sequence: CAISEGQGLSDGYTF. The rearrangement links TRBV10-3 to TRBJ1-2, with D possibly being TRBD1 (5 bases). The CDR3 covers 15 residues. The germline V gene encodes CDR1 ENHRY and CDR2 SYGVKD. Trimming shortened V by 2 bases and J by 8 bases, and 18 bases separated the two germline ends.

This clonotype was detected ten times or more. The rearrangement links TRBV7-2 to TRBJ2-1; 10 nucleotides align to TRBD2. The germline gives CDR1 SGHTA, CDR2 FQGNSA. The V gene end was trimmed by 1 base and the J gene end by 6 bases; junction bases not matched to a gene: 6. This CDR3 spans 16 amino acids. The CDR3 is CASSLGSGGALNEQFF. The CDR3 DNA sequence: TGTGCCAGCAGCTTAGGGAGCGGGGGGGCCCTCAATGAGCAGTTCTTC. Using reference TRBV7-2 and TRBJ2-1 for the parts outside the CDR3, the full variable domain is GAGVSQSPSNKVTEKGKDVELRCDPISGHTALYWYRQSLGQGLEFLIYFQGNSAPDKSGLPSDRFSAERTGGSVSTLTIQRTQQEDSAVYLCASSLGSGGALNEQFFGPGTRLTVL.

This clonotype was detected many times. The chain has TRBV10-3 and TRBJ1-2; D gene unclear. CDR3 length equals 14 residues. The V gene's germline CDR1 is ENHRY and CDR2 SYGVKD. Trimming removed 10 bases at V and 10 bases at J, with 25 bases between. The CDR3 sequence: CATSEEAGSGAYTF. CDR3 in DNA: TGTGCCACCTCGGAGGAGGCGGGGTCGGGAGCCTACACCTTC.

This clonotype was observed many times. Here the CDR3 reads CASSYLRARTDTQYF. The CDR3 DNA sequence: TGTGCCAGCAGCTACCTGAGGGCGCGCACAGATACGCAGTATTTT. This sequence joins TRBV7-9 and TRBJ2-3; D is possibly TRBD2 (5 bases). Germline-derived CDR1 and CDR2 are SEHNR and FQNEAQ (reference sequence). Trimming shortened V by 4 bases and J by 1 base, and 12 bases separated the two germline ends. CDR3 length: 15 residues.

Many counts were recorded for this clonotype. The rearrangement joins TRBV23-1 to TRBJ1-5; D unresolved. TRBV23-1 is given ORF status, its function remaining uncertain. CDR3 length: 15 residues. V was cut by 6 bases and J by 3 bases, with 15 bases left in between. CDR3 sequence (DNA): TGCGCCAGCAGCCAAGAGGGAGGCTACAATCAGCCCCAGCATTTT. This encodes CASSQEGGYNQPQHF.

Many counts were recorded for this clonotype. V is TRBV6-2 or TRBV6-3 and J is TRBJ2-4; 7 nucleotides agree with TRBD1. Germline V lookup: CDR1 MNHEY, CDR2 SVGEGT. CDR3 length: 17 residues. V lost 3 bases, J lost 6 bases, and 14 bases stayed unmatched. CDR3 sequence: CASSYRQGTSRGNIQYF. The CDR3 DNA reads TGTGCCAGCAGTTATCGACAGGGTACAAGTCGGGGAAACATTCAGTACTTC.

This clonotype came up a few times. One end of the junction is discordant with germline, which a read error may explain. The chain combines TRBV7-7 with TRBJ2-3; TRBD2 might be the D (6 bases). Germline assignment: CDR1 SSHAT and CDR2 FNYEAQ (reference sequence). This CDR3 spans 14 amino acids. CDR3 amino acids: CASSTRLVADTQYF. The CDR3 coding sequence is TGTGCTAGCAGCACTAGACTAGTAGCAGATACGCAGTATTTT.

This clonotype was seen at least ten times. The V gene is TRBV10-3, the J gene TRBJ2-4; possible D gene TRBD1, 5 bases. Germline CDR1 is ENHRY and CDR2 is SYGVKD. The CDR3 length is 13 residues. Trimming left V 10 bases short and J 3 bases short, with 13 bases between. This chain's CDR3 is CATADTFKNIQYF. The CDR3 DNA reads as TGTGCCACCGCGGACACATTCAAAAACATTCAGTACTTC.

The chain has TRBV6-5 and TRBJ1-2; D not certain. CDR3 length equals 14 residues. Between the trimmed V and J ends, which lost 0 bases and 6 bases, there was a span of 11 bases. Per the germline V gene, CDR1 is MNHEY and CDR2 is SVGAGI. The DNA of the CDR3 is TGTGCCAGCAGTTACTCCCAGCCCCTTGATGGCTACACCTTC. It encodes CASSYSQPLDGYTF.

This clonotype was seen more than once but under ten times. V usage is TRBV7-2 and J usage is TRBJ2-5; D remains unclear. V gave up 2 bases and J gave up 2 bases, with 9 bases separating them. The CDR3 is made up of 14 amino acids. The V gene's germline CDR1 is SGHTA and CDR2 FQGNSA. The chain's CDR3 is CASSLRRGQETQYF. CDR3 DNA sequence: TGTGCCAGCAGCTTACGTCGTGGGCAAGAGACCCAGTACTTC.

The sample holds many counts of this clonotype. The V and J genes are TRBV27 and TRBJ2-7; 8 nucleotides align to TRBD1. The CDR3 has 13 residues. Unmatched junction bases numbered 9, after V lost 8 bases and J lost 6 bases. Germline CDR1 and CDR2: MNHEY and SMNVEV (reference sequence). CDR3 sequence: CASGPDRVSEQYF. CDR3 DNA sequence: TGTGCCAGCGGGCCGGACAGGGTAAGCGAGCAGTACTTC.

This clonotype was found many times. This rearrangement joins TRBV29-1 to TRBJ2-1, with 14 bases fitting TRBD2. The V gene's germline CDR1 is SQVTM and CDR2 ANQGSEA. The CDR3 is 16 residues long. J gave up 9 bases and V 0 bases, and 7 bases lay outside the gene matches. In DNA form, the CDR3 reads TGCAGCGTTGAAGATTGGACTAGCGGGGGGCCTGGTGAGCAGTTCTTC. Its protein is CSVEDWTSGGPGEQFF.

This chain uses TRBV7-3 with TRBJ2-7; no clear D. CDR3 length: 12 amino acids. Germline V lookup: CDR1 SGHTA, CDR2 FQGTGA. V lost 4 bases, J lost 5 bases, and 9 bases lay in between. The CDR3 sequence: CASSSTPNEQYF. CDR3 bases: TGTGCCAGCAGCTCGACCCCGAACGAGCAGTACTTC.

V gene TRBV20-1 combines with J gene TRBJ2-1; D may correspond to TRBD1 or TRBD2 (5 bases each). The V gene lost 4 bases and the J gene lost 8 bases, with 21 bases spanning the gap. The CDR3 is 15 amino acids. CDR1 is DFQATT and CDR2 is SNEGSKA in the germline V gene (reference sequence). The CDR3 loop reads CSATERGTASDEQFF. CDR3 nucleotide sequence: TGCAGTGCTACAGAACGTGGGACGGCGAGCGATGAGCAGTTCTTC.

This clonotype was counted between two and nine times. The chain combines TRBV3-1 with TRBJ1-2; D is unclear. From germline, CDR1 is LGHDT and CDR2 YNNKEL (reference sequence). There are 14 residues in the CDR3. Between the trimmed V and J ends, which lost 5 bases and 0 bases, there was a span of 10 bases. The CDR3, as DNA: TGTGCCAGCAGCGCACTGGCCGCTAACTATGGCTACACCTTC. Protein product: CASSALAANYGYTF.

This clonotype was recorded a few times. The CDR3 region has the DNA TGCAGTGCTAGTTCGACAGGGGGGAACTATGGCTACACCTTC. Its translation: CSASSTGGNYGYTF. This sequence joins TRBV20-1 and TRBJ1-2; 9 positions agree with TRBD1. Trimming cost V 3 bases and J 2 bases; bases outside gene matches: 4. From germline, CDR1 is DFQATT and CDR2 SNEGSKA (reference sequence). The CDR3 runs 14 residues.